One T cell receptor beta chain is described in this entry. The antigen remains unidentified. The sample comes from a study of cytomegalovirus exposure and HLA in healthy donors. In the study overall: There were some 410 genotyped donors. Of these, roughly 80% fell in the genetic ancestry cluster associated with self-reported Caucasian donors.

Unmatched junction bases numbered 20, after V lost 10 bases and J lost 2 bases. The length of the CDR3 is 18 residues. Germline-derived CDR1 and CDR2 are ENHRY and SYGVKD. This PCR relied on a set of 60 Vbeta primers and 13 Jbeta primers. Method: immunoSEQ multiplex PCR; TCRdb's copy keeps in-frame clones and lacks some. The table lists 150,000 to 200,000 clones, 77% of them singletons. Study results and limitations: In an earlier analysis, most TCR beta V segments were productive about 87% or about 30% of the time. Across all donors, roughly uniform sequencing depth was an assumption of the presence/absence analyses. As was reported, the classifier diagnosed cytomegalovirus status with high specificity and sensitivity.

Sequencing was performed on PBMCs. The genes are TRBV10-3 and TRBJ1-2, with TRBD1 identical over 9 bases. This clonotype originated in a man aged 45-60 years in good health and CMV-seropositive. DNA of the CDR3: TGTGCCACAGGATTCCCGGGACAGGGAGTCGGGGAAAACTATGGCTACACCTTC. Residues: CATGFPGQGVGENYGYTF.